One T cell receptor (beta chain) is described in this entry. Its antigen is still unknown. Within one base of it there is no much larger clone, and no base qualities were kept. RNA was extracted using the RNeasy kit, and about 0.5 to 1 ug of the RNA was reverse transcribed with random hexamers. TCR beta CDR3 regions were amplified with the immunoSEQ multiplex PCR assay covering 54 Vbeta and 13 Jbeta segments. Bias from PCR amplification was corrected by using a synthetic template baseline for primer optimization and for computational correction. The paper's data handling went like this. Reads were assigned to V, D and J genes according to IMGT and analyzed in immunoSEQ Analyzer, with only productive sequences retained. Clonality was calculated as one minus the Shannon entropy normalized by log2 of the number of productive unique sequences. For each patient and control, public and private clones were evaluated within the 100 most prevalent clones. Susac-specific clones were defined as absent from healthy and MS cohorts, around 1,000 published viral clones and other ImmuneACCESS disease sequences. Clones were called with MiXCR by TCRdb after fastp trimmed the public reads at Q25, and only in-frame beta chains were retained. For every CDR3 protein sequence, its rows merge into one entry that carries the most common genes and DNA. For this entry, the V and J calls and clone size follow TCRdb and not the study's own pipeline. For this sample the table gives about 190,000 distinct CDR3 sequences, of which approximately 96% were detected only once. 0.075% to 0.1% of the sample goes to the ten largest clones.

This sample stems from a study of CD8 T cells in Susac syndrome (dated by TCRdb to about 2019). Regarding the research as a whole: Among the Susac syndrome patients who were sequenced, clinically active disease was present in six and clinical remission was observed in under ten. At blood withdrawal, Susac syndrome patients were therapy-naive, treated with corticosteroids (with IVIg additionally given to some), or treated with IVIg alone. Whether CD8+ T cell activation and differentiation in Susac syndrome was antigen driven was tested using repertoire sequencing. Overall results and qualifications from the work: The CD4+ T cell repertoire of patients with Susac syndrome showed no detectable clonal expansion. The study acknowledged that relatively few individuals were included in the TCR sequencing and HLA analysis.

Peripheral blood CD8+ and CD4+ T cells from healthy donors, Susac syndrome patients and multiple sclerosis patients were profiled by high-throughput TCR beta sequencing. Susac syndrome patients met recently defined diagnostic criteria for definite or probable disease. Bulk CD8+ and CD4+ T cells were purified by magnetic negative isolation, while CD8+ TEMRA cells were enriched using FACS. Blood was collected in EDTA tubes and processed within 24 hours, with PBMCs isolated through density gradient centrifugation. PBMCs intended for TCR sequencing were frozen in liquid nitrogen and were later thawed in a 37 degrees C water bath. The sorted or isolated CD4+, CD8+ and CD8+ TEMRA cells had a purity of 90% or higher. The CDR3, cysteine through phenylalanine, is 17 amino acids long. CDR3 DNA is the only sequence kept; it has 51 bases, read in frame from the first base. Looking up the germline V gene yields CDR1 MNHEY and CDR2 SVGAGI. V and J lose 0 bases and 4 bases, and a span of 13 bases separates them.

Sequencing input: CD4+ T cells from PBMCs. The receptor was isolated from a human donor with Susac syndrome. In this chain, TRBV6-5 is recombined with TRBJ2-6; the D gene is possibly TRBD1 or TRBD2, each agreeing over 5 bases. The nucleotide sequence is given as TGTGCCAGCAGTTACTCGCCCAACTGGGACGGGGCCAACGTCCTGACTTTC. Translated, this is CASSYSPNWDGANVLTF.